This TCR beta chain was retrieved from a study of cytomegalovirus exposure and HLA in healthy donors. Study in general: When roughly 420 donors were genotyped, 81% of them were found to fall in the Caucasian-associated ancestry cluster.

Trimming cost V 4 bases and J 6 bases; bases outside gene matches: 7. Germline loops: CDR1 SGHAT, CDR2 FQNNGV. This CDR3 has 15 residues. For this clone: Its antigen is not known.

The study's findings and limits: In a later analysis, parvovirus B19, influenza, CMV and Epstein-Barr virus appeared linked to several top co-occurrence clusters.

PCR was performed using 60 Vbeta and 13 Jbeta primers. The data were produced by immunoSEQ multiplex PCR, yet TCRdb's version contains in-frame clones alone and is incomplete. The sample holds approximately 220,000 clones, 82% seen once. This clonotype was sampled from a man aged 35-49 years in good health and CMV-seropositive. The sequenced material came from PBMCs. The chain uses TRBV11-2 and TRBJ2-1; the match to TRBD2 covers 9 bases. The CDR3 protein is CASSSTSGLPNEQFF. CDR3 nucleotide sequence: TGTGCCAGCAGCTCGACTAGCGGACTACCCAATGAGCAGTTCTTC.